The T cell receptor beta chain described here comes from a study of T cells in placental villitis. With respect to the entire study: The study tested an allograft-versus-infection hypothesis by comparing placental TCR-beta repertoires in villitis of unknown etiology, unaffected controls matched for gestational age, and infectious villitis. General study outcomes and caveats: With bulk tissue sequencing, helper, regulatory or cytotoxic T cells could not be distinguished, nor could maternal versus fetal T cells, and gamma-delta receptors were excluded. Small amounts of decidua were contained in the paraffin blocks, so some of the captured T cells, especially in controls, may have been decidual rather than villous infiltrates. CMV-specific clone frequencies were higher in infectious CMV cases than in villitis of unknown etiology (around 0.01 vs 0.001), which did not differ from controls.

The immunoSEQ v4 bias-controlled multiplex PCR assay, performed blinded to group allocation, was used to amplify TCR-beta CDR3 regions from genomic DNA. To estimate nucleated cell and T cell quantities per sample, reference gene primers were included together with the TCR-beta primers. Sequencing of the libraries was performed on an Illumina MiSeq with a 100-cycle paired-end protocol. Per the authors' processing: The immunoSEQ Analyzer software was used to calculate diversity and richness, with richness measured by iChao1 and clonality based on Pielou evenness and Shannon diversity (range 0-1, where higher values mean less diversity). CDR3 amino acid sequences together with V/J genes were queried against VDJdb for CMV, EBV and influenza A specificities, with confidence 3 and substitution 2 applied. The Morisita-Horn index was used to measure TCR-beta amino acid clonotype overlap among the villitis of unknown etiology, infectious villitis and control repertoires. In its TCRdb copy, this immuneACCESS table keeps in-frame sequences only and misses some clones. Where compared with another copy, unresolved V genes explain less than half of these, and the others have no known cause. V, J and clone size reflect that table, while D and trimming were determined from the DNA. The sample table records about 6,300 clones; 78% of these occur just once. The top ten clones comprise around 8.6% of the sample.

Five infectious villitis placentae, four with confirmed cytomegalovirus and one with Toxoplasma gondii, were included and were not matched to other groups. The mothers in the infectious villitis group were younger, had smaller fetuses, and delivered preterm or had intrauterine demise in a couple of cases. After delivery, the placentae were collected and evaluated both grossly and histologically, and only then was archival tissue selected. Five 10-micron scrolls were cut from each FFPE block, and DNA was isolated using the AllPrep DNA/RNA FFPE Tissue kit. DNA concentration and purity were checked by NanoDrop, and RNA quality was assessed on a Bioanalyzer. In regard to this clone: Its antigen is still unknown. No base qualities exist here, and no much larger clone lies one base off it.

The germline V gene supplies CDR1 MDHEN and CDR2 SYDVKM. From cysteine to phenylalanine, the CDR3 is 15 amino acids long. The DNA shown is the 45-base CDR3, in frame from base 1. V loses 8 bases, J loses 0 bases, and the germline ends lie 14 bases apart. The chain joins TRBV28 to TRBJ1-5; the D segment could be TRBD1, given 6 matching bases. Sequencing was carried out using placental tissue containing maternal and fetal cells. The receptor's source is a human patient with infectious villitis; the placental T cells may come from both mother and fetus. The DNA sequence is TGTGCCAGCGCCCTGAAAGGGGGTAGCAATCAGCCCCAGCATTTT. It translates to CASALKGGSNQPQHF.